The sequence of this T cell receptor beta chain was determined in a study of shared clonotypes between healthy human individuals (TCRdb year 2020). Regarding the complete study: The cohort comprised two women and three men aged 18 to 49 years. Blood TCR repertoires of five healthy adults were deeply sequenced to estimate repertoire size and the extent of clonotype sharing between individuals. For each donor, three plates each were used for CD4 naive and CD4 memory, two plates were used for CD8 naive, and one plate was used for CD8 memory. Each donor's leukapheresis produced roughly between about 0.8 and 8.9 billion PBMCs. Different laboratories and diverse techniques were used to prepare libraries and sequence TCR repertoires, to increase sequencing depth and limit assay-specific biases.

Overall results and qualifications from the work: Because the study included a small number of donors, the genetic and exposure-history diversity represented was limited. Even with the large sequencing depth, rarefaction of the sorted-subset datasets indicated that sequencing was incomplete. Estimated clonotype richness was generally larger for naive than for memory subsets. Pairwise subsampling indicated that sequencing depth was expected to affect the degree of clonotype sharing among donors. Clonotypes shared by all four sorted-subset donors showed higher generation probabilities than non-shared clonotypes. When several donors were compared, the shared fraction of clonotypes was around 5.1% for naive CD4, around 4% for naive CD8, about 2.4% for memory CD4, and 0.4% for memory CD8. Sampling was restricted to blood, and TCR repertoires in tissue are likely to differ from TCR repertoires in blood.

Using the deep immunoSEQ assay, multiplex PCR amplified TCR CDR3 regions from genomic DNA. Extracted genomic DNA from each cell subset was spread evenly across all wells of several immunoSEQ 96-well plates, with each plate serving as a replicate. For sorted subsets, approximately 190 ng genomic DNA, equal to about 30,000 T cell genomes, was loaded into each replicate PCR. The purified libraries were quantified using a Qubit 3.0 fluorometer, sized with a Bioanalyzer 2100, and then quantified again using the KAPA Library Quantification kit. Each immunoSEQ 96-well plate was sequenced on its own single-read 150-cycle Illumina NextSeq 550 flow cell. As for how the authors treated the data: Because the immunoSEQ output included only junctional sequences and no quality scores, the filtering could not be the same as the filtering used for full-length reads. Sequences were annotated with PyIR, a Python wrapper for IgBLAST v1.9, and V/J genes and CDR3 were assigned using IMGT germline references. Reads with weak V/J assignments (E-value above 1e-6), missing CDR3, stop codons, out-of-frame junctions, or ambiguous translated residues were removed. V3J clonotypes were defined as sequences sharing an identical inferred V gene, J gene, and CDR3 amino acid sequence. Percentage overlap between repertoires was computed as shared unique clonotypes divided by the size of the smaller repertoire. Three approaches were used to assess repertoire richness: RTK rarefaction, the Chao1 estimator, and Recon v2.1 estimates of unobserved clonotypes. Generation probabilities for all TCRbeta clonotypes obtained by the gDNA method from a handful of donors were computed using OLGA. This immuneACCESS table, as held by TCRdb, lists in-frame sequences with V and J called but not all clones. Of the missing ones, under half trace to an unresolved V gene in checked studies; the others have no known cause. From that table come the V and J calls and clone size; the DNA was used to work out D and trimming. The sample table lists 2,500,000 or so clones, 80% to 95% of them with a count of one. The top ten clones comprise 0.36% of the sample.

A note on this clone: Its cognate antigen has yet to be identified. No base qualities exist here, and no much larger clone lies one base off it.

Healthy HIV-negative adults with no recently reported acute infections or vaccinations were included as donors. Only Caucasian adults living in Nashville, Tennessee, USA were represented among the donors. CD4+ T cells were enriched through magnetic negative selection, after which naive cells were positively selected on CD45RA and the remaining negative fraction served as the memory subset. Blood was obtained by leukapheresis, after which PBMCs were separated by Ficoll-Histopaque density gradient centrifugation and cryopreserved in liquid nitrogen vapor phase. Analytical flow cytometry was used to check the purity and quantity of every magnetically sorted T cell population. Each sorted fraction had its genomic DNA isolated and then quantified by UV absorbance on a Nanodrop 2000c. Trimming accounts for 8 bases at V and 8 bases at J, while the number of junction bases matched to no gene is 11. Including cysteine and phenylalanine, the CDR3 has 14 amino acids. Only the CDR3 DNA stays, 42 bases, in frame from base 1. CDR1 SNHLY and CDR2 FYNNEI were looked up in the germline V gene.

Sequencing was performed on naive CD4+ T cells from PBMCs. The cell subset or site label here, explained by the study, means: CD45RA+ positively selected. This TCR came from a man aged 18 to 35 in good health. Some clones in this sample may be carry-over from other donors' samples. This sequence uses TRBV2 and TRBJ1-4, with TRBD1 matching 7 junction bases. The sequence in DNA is TGTGCCAGCGACTTCCCAGGGGGAGGAGAAAAACTGTTTTTT. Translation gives CASDFPGGGEKLFF.